The present T cell receptor (beta chain) was sequenced within a study of CD4 T cells in relation to SARS-CoV-2 and coronaviruses. Study background: After approximately 10 days of antigen culture, PBMC TCR beta CDR3s were sequenced. Controls used an HIV-1 Nef peptide pool or no peptide. Study-wide results and caveats: Each donor contributed either pre-pandemic or post-infection samples, not both.

The CDR3 totals 16 residues. Germline V CDR1 and CDR2: SGHRS, YFSETQ. V lost 0 bases to trimming and J lost 0 bases; unmatched junction nucleotides: 5. The sample holds a few counts of this clone. Its antigen remains unknown. Unexposed donor CD4+ T cells date from 2011-2018, before the COVID-19 pandemic. CD4+ T cells were isolated from the cells after 10 days of culture. Fresh IL-2 medium replaced half the medium on days 3 and 7. Sequencing used immunoSEQ multiplex PCR; TCRdb keeps in-frame clones, though not all of them. The profile shows some 20,000 clones, about 76% of them singletons. The receptor was isolated from a human donor in good health. Sequenced material: CD4+ T cells from PBMCs, cultured in vitro. The rearrangement uses TRBV5-1 and TRBJ2-7; 8 bases align to TRBD2. The CDR3 loop is CASSLEAGAHSYEQYF. As DNA, the CDR3 is TGCGCCAGCAGCTTGGAAGCGGGAGCCCACTCCTACGAGCAGTACTTC.